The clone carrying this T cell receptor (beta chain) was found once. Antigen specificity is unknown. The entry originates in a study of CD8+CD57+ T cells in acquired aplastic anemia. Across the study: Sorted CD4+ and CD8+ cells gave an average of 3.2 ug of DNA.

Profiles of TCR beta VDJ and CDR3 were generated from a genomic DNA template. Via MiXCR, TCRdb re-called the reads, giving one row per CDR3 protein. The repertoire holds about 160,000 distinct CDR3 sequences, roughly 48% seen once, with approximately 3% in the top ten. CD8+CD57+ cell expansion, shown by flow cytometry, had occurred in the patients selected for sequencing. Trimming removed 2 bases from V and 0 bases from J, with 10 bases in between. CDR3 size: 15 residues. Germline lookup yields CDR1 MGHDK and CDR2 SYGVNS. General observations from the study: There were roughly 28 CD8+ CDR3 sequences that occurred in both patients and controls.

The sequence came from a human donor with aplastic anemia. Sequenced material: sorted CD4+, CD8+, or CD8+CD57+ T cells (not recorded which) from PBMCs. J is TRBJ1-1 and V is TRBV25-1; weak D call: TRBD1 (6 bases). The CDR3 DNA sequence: TGTGCCAGCAGTGAACGGGGGGCGGTGAACACTGAAGCTTTCTTT. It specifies CASSERGAVNTEAFF.